Shown below are 22 T cell receptor beta chains from a single sample sequenced in a study of blood T cell repertoires in COVID-19. Sequencing used immunoSEQ multiplex PCR; TCRdb keeps in-frame clones, though not all of them. The repertoire holds roughly 36,000 clones, with 90% as singletons. The sample comprised peripheral blood. The receptors were gathered from a man in his sixties with active or convalescent COVID-19.

This clone came up once. The rearrangement joins TRBV5-8 to TRBJ2-5; maybe TRBD1 (6 bases). The CDR3 is 13 amino acids. CDR1 is SGHTS and CDR2 is YDEGEE in the germline V gene. V was cut by 4 bases and J by 2 bases, with 9 bases left in between. This CDR3 reads CASSLQGQETQYF. Here the CDR3 DNA reads TGTGCCAGCAGCCTACAGGGACAAGAGACCCAGTACTTC.

This sequence joins TRBV19 and TRBJ2-3; D might be TRBD2 (5 bases). Trimming cost V 7 bases and J 4 bases, with 6 bases left between them. CDR3 length equals 11 residues. Germline V gives CDR1 LNHDA, CDR2 SQIVND (reference sequence). The CDR3: CASTGSDTQYF. The CDR3, as DNA: TGTGCCAGTACGGGGTCAGATACGCAGTATTTT.

The V call is TRBV28, the J call TRBJ1-4, with TRBD1 identical over 8 bases. V lost 5 bases, J lost 10 bases, and 6 bases stayed unmatched. The germline V gene has CDR1 MDHEN and CDR2 SYDVKM. This CDR3 spans 13 amino acids. CDR3 sequence (DNA): TGTGCCAGCAGTCCAAGGACAGGGCCAAAACTGTTTTTT. As protein: CASSPRTGPKLFF.

J is TRBJ1-1 and V is TRBV6-5; 10 positions match TRBD1. CDR1 and CDR2 from the germline V gene are MNHEY and SVGAGI. The V gene end was trimmed by 1 base and the J gene end by 3 bases; junction bases not matched to a gene: 2. There are 15 residues in the CDR3. The CDR3 DNA reads as TGTGCCAGCAGTTACTGGGGGACAGGGGACACTGAAGCTTTCTTT. Translation: CASSYWGTGDTEAFF.

The J gene is TRBJ1-3, the V gene TRBV25-1; no clear D. The CDR3 spans 16 residues. From germline, CDR1 is MGHDK and CDR2 SYGVNS. Trimming removed 3 bases at V and 6 bases at J, with 18 bases between. The CDR3 DNA follows: TGTGCCAGCAGTGAGGGAGGAGTTTACTATGAAAACACCATATATTTT. Translated, it gives CASSEGGVYYENTIYF.

This clone was detected a few times. The chain recombines TRBV5-1 with TRBJ2-1, with D possibly being TRBD1 (5 bases). The V gene lost 3 bases and the J gene lost 0 bases, with 13 bases spanning the gap. From germline, CDR1 is SGHRS and CDR2 YFSETQ. The CDR3 is 16 amino acids. The CDR3 spells CASSWTTESSYNEQFF. DNA of the CDR3: TGCGCCAGCAGCTGGACGACAGAGAGCTCCTACAATGAGCAGTTCTTC.

V usage is TRBV7-6 and J usage is TRBJ1-1; a possible D gene is TRBD1 (5 bases). The ends were cut back, 3 bases at V and 11 bases at J, with 10 bases in the middle. CDR3 size: 11 residues. Germline CDR1 and CDR2: SGHVS and FNYEAQ. In DNA form, the CDR3 reads TGTGCCAGCAGCTTTACACAGGCGGCTTTCTTT. This encodes CASSFTQAAFF.

The chain links TRBV21-1 to TRBJ2-3; the table's D call, TRBD2, has no DNA check behind it. TRBV21-1 is tagged as a pseudogene. The length of the CDR3 is 16 residues. The CDR3 DNA follows: TGTGCCAGCAGCCTTCGTGCTAGCGGGGACACAGATACGCAGTATTTT. Its translation: CASSLRASGDTDTQYF.

Only one count was recorded for this clone. This chain links TRBV18 with TRBJ1-6, with D maybe TRBD1 (5 bases). The germline V gene has CDR1 KGHSH and CDR2 LQKENI. CDR3 length: 16 residues. The germline V and J ends were trimmed by 3 bases and 8 bases, with 17 bases remaining between them. The CDR3 DNA is TGTGCCAGCTCACCTACCCAAGTGCAGGGTTATTCACCCCTCCACTTT. It yields the protein CASSPTQVQGYSPLHF.

The chain carries TRBV5-1 and TRBJ2-2, with 7 bases identical to TRBD2. In germline, CDR1 is SGHRS, CDR2 YFSETQ. The CDR3 loop spans 17 amino acids. V shed 0 bases and J 3 bases; nucleotides not matched to a gene: 8. The CDR3 DNA reads TGCGCCAGCAGCTTGGGTGCCCGGGCGGGGGACACCGGGGAGCTGTTTTTT. Translating it yields CASSLGARAGDTGELFF. The full variable domain, its missing parts supplied by reference TRBV5-1 and TRBJ2-2, is KAGVTQTPRYLIKTRGQQVTLSCSPISGHRSVSWYQQTPGQGLQFLFEYFSETQRNKGNFPGRFSGRQFSNSRSEMNVSTLELGDSALYLCASSLGARAGDTGELFFGEGSRLTVL.

This chain uses TRBV5-4 with TRBJ2-2; TRBD2 agrees at 12 bases. Germline V lookup: CDR1 SGHNT, CDR2 YYREEE (reference sequence). The CDR3 consists of 17 residues. Germline trimming cut 0 bases from V and 7 bases from J; bases unmatched to any gene: 7. In DNA, the CDR3 is TGTGCCAGCAGCTTGGGAGGACTAGCGGGATATAGCGGGGAGCTGTTTTTT. Amino acids: CASSLGGLAGYSGELFF.

CDR3 in DNA: TGTGCCAGTAGTCTCAGGGGTGGACTCTACGAGCAGTACTTC. It specifies CASSLRGGLYEQYF. The J gene is TRBJ2-7, the V gene TRBV19, with D possibly matching TRBD1 (6 bases). The CDR3 has 14 residues. V lost 5 bases to trimming and J lost 3 bases, with 14 bases between them. Germline CDR1 is LNHDA and CDR2 is SQIVND (reference sequence). Supplemented by reference TRBV19 and TRBJ2-7, the full variable domain reads DGGITQSPKYLFRKEGQNVTLSCEQNLNHDAMYWYRQDPGQGLRLIYYSQIVNDFQKGDIAEGYSVSREKKESFPLTVTSAQKNPTAFYLCASSLRGGLYEQYFGPGTRLTVT.

This chain links TRBV9 with TRBJ1-2; D remains ambiguous. Germline CDR1 is SGDLS and CDR2 is YYNGEE. The CDR3 has 12 residues. V was clipped by 5 bases and J by 7 bases, with 12 bases between them. Written as DNA, the CDR3 is TGTGCCAGCAGTGGACTAGCCCTTGGCTACACCTTC. Protein product: CASSGLALGYTF.

The chain joins TRBV5-1 to TRBJ2-2; TRBD2 matches at 10 bases. Germline V gene lookup returns CDR1 SGHRS and CDR2 YFSETQ. V trimming: 0 bases; J trimming: 6 bases; junction bases outside the gene matches: 2. The CDR3 has 15 amino acids. The CDR3 protein is CASSLASGSSGELFF. The CDR3 DNA reads TGCGCCAGCAGCTTGGCTAGCGGGAGTTCCGGGGAGCTGTTTTTT.

This clone was picked up one time. This rearrangement joins TRBV30 to TRBJ1-5; TRBD1 aligns across 8 bases. V lost 3 bases to trimming and J lost 1 base; unmatched junction nucleotides: 5. This CDR3 comprises 15 residues. Germline CDR1 is GTSNPN and CDR2 is SVGIG (reference sequence). CDR3 sequence reads: CAWRATGASNQPQHF. In nucleotides, the CDR3 is TGTGCCTGGAGAGCGACAGGGGCGAGCAATCAGCCCCAGCATTTT.

This chain links TRBV3-1 (or the pseudogene TRBV3-2) with TRBJ2-3; 9 bases line up with TRBD2. Germline CDR1 LGHDT, CDR2 YNNKEL (reference sequence). V shed 6 bases, J shed 1 base, and the junction held 2 bases outside the gene matches. The CDR3 has 14 amino acids. The chain's CDR3 is CASRLAGGTDTQYF. CDR3 coding DNA: TGTGCCAGCAGATTAGCGGGAGGCACAGATACGCAGTATTTT.

The rearrangement links TRBV28 to TRBJ2-7; a possible D gene is TRBD2 (6 bases). CDR3 size: 13 residues. Germline lookup yields CDR1 MDHEN and CDR2 SYDVKM. With 6 bases removed from V and 0 bases from J, the gap between germline ends came to 9 bases. The CDR3 coding sequence is TGTGCCAGCAGGTCGACTAGCTCCTACGAGCAGTACTTC. It translates to CASRSTSSYEQYF.

The chain joins TRBV7-9 to TRBJ1-1; a weak D match, TRBD1 (5 bases). Trimming removed 2 bases at V and 4 bases at J, with 11 bases between. Germline loops: CDR1 SEHNR, CDR2 FQNEAQ (reference sequence). There are 14 residues in the CDR3. This chain's CDR3 is CASSLHQGGTEAFF. The CDR3 region has the DNA TGTGCCAGCAGCTTACACCAGGGTGGCACTGAAGCTTTCTTT.

CDR3 nucleotides: TGTGCCAGCAGGACAGGGGGCACTGAAGCTTTCTTT. It encodes CASRTGGTEAFF. V and J are TRBV12-3 or TRBV12-4 and TRBJ1-1; 9 bases align to TRBD1. J was trimmed by 4 bases and V by 6 bases; bases with no gene match: 0. The CDR3 has 12 residues.

J is TRBJ1-4 and V is TRBV7-9; D gene uncertain. CDR1 is SEHNR and CDR2 is FQNEAQ in the germline V gene (reference sequence). V lost 3 bases and J lost 5, with 19 bases in between. CDR3 length: 17 residues. CDR3 residues: CASSFSNSFALNEKLFF. The CDR3 DNA reads TGTGCCAGCAGCTTTTCAAACAGCTTCGCCTTAAATGAAAAACTGTTTTTT.

This sequence joins TRBV28 and TRBJ2-7, with D possibly matching TRBD2 (6 bases). V was pared by 3 bases and J by 4 bases, with 13 bases between. CDR3 length equals 14 residues. Germline lookup yields CDR1 MDHEN and CDR2 SYDVKM. The CDR3: CASSLWREGYEQYF. Here the CDR3 DNA reads TGTGCCAGCAGTTTGTGGAGGGAAGGGTACGAGCAGTACTTC.

On this clone itself: Other DNA sequences in this specimen translate into the identical CDR3. The V gene is TRBV11-2, the J gene TRBJ1-2; the match to TRBD1 covers 8 bases. CDR3 length: 13 residues. Germline V lookup: CDR1 SGHAT, CDR2 FQNNGV. V was clipped by 5 bases and J by 3 bases; unmatched bases: 2. CDR3 nucleotide sequence: TGTGCCAGCAGCCAGGGACAGGACTATGGCTACACCTTC. Protein: CASSQGQDYGYTF.